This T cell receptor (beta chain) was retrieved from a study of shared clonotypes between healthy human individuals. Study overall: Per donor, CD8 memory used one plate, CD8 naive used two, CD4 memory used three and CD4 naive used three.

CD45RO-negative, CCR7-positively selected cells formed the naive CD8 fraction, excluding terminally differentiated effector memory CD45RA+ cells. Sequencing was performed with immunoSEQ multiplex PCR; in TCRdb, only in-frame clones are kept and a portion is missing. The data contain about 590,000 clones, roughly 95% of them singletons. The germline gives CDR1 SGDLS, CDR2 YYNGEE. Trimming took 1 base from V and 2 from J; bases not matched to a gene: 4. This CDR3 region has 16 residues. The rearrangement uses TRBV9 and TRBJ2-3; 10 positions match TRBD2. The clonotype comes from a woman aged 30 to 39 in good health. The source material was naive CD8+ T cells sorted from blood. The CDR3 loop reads CASSVYGTSATDTQYF. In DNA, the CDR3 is TGTGCCAGCAGCGTATATGGGACTAGCGCCACAGATACGCAGTATTTT.